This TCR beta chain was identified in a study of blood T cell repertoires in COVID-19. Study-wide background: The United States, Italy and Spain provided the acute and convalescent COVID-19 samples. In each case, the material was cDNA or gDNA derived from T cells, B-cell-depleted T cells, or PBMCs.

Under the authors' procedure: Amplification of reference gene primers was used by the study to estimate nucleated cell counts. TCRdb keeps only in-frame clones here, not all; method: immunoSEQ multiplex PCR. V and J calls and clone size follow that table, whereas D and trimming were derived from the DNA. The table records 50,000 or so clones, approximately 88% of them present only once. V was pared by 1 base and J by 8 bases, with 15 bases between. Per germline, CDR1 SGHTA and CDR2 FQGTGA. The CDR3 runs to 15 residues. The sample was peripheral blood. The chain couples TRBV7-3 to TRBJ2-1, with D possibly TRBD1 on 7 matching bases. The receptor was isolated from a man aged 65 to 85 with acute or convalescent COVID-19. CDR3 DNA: TGTGCCAGCAGCTTAAGTAGCGGAGGGGGCGATGAGCAGTTCTTC. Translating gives CASSLSSGGGDEQFF.